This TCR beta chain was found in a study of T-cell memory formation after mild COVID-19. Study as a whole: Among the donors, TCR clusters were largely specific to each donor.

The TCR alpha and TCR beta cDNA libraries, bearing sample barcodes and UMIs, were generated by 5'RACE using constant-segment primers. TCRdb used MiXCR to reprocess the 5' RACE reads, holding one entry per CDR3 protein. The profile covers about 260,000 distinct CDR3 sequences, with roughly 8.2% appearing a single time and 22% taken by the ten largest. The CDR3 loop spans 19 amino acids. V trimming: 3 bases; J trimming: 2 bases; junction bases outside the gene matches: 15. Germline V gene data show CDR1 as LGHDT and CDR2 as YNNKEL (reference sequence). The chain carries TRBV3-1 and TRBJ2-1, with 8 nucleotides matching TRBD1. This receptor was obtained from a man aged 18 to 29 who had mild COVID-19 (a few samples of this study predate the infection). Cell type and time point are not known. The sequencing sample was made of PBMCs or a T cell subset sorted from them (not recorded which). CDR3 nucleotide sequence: TGTGCCAGCAGCCATGCATACAGGACAGGGCGGGTGGCCTACAATGAGCAGTTCTTC. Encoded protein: CASSHAYRTGRVAYNEQFF.